Presented here are 20 T cell receptor beta chains from one specimen sequenced in a study of blood T cell repertoires in COVID-19. The table came from immunoSEQ multiplex PCR; TCRdb's copy has only in-frame clones and leaves some out. The sample yields over 200,000 clones, around 86% seen once. The sample comprised peripheral blood. These TCRs come from a woman aged 25 to 39 who had recovered from COVID-19.

The chain combines TRBV9 with TRBJ2-2; 7 nucleotides agree with TRBD2. The V segment lost 3 bases and the J segment 0 bases; nucleotides outside the gene matches: 14. The CDR3 is 19 residues long. Per germline, CDR1 SGDLS and CDR2 YYNGEE. The CDR3 loop reads CASSARPAGATANTGELFF. CDR3 in DNA: TGTGCCAGCAGCGCCCGCCCTGCGGGAGCCACTGCGAACACCGGGGAGCTGTTTTTT.

The chain recombines TRBV5-4 with TRBJ2-1; 11 bases agree with TRBD1. V dropped 6 bases and J dropped 5; count of bases not matched to a gene: 7. This CDR3 is 15 amino acids long. CDR1 and CDR2 from the germline V gene are SGHNT and YYREEE (reference sequence). In DNA form, the CDR3 reads TGTGCCAGCATCCCGGGACAGGGGGGGGACAATGAGCAGTTCTTC. The encoded protein is CASIPGQGGDNEQFF. Variable domain in full (rest from reference TRBV5-4 and TRBJ2-1): ETGVTQSPTHLIKTRGQQVTLRCSSQSGHNTVSWYQQALGQGPQFIFQYYREEENGRGNFPPRFSGLQFPNYSSELNVNALELDDSALYLCASIPGQGGDNEQFFGPGTRLTVL.

CDR3 nucleotide sequence: TGTGCCAGCTCACTAAAAGACAGGTTCTCCGAGCAGTACTTC. It specifies CASSLKDRFSEQYF. V and J are TRBV18 and TRBJ2-7; TRBD1 might be the D (6 bases). V dropped 4 bases and J dropped 6 bases, with 16 bases sitting between them. Looked up from germline, CDR1 is KGHSH and CDR2 is LQKENI. The CDR3 consists of 14 residues.

This sequence joins TRBV6-2 or TRBV6-3 and TRBJ2-1; no clear D gene. CDR1 and CDR2 (germline): MNHEY, SVGEGT. V was shortened by 4 bases and J by 0 bases, with 4 bases between the two germline ends. The CDR3 has 13 amino acids. CDR3 loop: CASSSSSYNEQFF. The CDR3 bases are TGTGCCAGCAGTTCGAGCTCCTACAATGAGCAGTTCTTC.

About this clone itself: This sample includes further DNA sequences coding for the same CDR3. The chain has TRBV9 and TRBJ2-7, with D maybe TRBD2 (5 bases). V lost 0 bases and J 0 bases, leaving 7 bases between the germline ends. The CDR3 sequence is 14 residues long. Germline lookup yields CDR1 SGDLS and CDR2 YYNGEE. The CDR3 region is CASSVGGYSYEQYF. The CDR3 region has the DNA TGTGCCAGCAGCGTAGGAGGGTACTCCTACGAGCAGTACTTC.

This clone was recorded only once. The rearrangement joins TRBV12-3 or TRBV12-4 to TRBJ2-7; TRBD1 is a possible D gene (5 bases). This CDR3 is 13 amino acids long. The V and J ends lost 1 base and 6 bases respectively, with 10 bases between them. The CDR3 protein is CASSLVQVGEQYF. DNA of the CDR3: TGTGCCAGCAGTTTAGTACAGGTTGGCGAGCAGTACTTC.

V gene TRBV20-1 combines with J gene TRBJ2-7; D unresolved. Germline values: CDR1 DFQATT, CDR2 SNEGSKA (reference sequence). V was cut by 3 bases and J by 6 bases, with 21 bases left in between. This CDR3 is 15 amino acids long. The CDR3 DNA reads TGCAGTGCTAGTAGTCTGGGTCCCAGCGCTGGCGAGCAGTACTTC. Residues: CSASSLGPSAGEQYF.

J is TRBJ1-2 and V is TRBV12-3 or TRBV12-4; perhaps TRBD1 as D (5 bases). Trimming took off 7 bases at V and 3 bases at J, with 12 bases between the two ends. This CDR3 has 13 residues. The CDR3 nucleotides are TGTGCCAGCACCGGGGGGGAGGACTATGGCTACACCTTC. It encodes CASTGGEDYGYTF.

This chain uses TRBV9 with TRBJ2-2; 7 bases are a match to TRBD1. The CDR3 covers 18 residues. The junction had 13 bases not matched to a gene; V was cut back by 0 bases and J by 5 bases. Germline assignment: CDR1 SGDLS and CDR2 YYNGEE. CDR3 region: CASSVERTTGPRTGELFF. As DNA, the CDR3 is TGTGCCAGCAGCGTAGAGAGGACGACAGGGCCGAGGACCGGGGAGCTGTTTTTT.

The chain uses TRBV9 and TRBJ1-5, with D possibly being TRBD1 (5 bases). The germline V gene encodes CDR1 SGDLS and CDR2 YYNGEE. There are 14 residues in the CDR3. Trimming stripped 0 bases from V and 1 base from J, with 5 bases between. The CDR3 DNA follows: TGTGCCAGCAGCGTAGAGGGGAGCAATCAGCCCCAGCATTTT. Encoded protein: CASSVEGSNQPQHF.

About this clone itself: The junction does not match germline at one end; this may be a read error. The V gene is TRBV7-3, the J gene TRBJ2-7; 8 bases map to TRBD2. Germline CDR1 SGHTA, CDR2 FQGTGA. The CDR3 extends over 14 amino acids. The CDR3 loop reads CASSVTSGSYEQYF. The CDR3 DNA is TGTGCCAGCAGCGTAACTAGCGGTTCCTACGAGCAGTACTTC.

The chain carries TRBV6-1 and TRBJ2-5, with TRBD2 identical over 10 bases. Trimming took 2 bases from V and 4 from J; bases not matched to a gene: 16. The CDR3 covers 19 residues. Looked up from germline, CDR1 is MNHNS and CDR2 is SASEGT. The CDR3 reads CASSEKFASGGYVGETQYF. In nucleotides, the CDR3 is TGTGCCAGCAGTGAAAAGTTTGCTAGCGGGGGTTACGTTGGAGAGACCCAGTACTTC.

The rearrangement joins TRBV19 to TRBJ2-1; no definite D call. V lost 5 bases and J lost 1, with 9 bases in between. This CDR3 region has 14 residues. CDR1 and CDR2 from the germline V gene are LNHDA and SQIVND (reference sequence). The CDR3 coding sequence is TGTGCCAGTAGTGGCCAGGTATCCTACAATGAGCAGTTCTTC. This codes for CASSGQVSYNEQFF.

This chain connects TRBV6-2 or TRBV6-3 to TRBJ1-1; D possibly corresponds to TRBD1 (5 bases). Germline V gene lookup returns CDR1 MNHEY and CDR2 SVGEGT. V was clipped by 4 bases and J by 0 bases, with 12 bases between them. The length of the CDR3 is 15 residues. The CDR3 DNA reads as TGTGCCAGCAGTTGGGCAGGGACTATGAACACTGAAGCTTTCTTT. Translation gives CASSWAGTMNTEAFF.

This rearrangement joins TRBV10-1 to TRBJ1-1; TRBD1 matches 7 bases. Trimming at V came to 9 bases and at J to 0 bases, leaving 4 bases not matched to a gene. The CDR3 has 13 residues. Germline V gene sequence: CDR1 WNHNN, CDR2 SYGVQD (reference sequence). The CDR3, as DNA: TGCGCCAGTCGGGGACAGTTGAACACTGAAGCTTTCTTT. It yields the protein CASRGQLNTEAFF.

The V call is TRBV15, the J call TRBJ1-4; D not resolved. The CDR3 covers 16 residues. The V end lost 0 bases, the J end lost 5 bases, and 13 bases lay between the germline ends. Looked up from germline, CDR1 is LNHNV and CDR2 is YYDKDF (reference sequence). The CDR3 nucleotides read TGTGCCACCAGCAGAGATTTGGAGGGTGGGAATGAAAAACTGTTTTTT. This codes for CATSRDLEGGNEKLFF.

The chain uses TRBV3-1 (or the pseudogene TRBV3-2) and TRBJ2-1, with D perhaps TRBD2 (6 bases). V lost 4 bases, J lost 7 bases, and 17 bases lay in between. CDR1 and CDR2 (germline): LGHDT, YNNKEL (reference sequence). CDR3 length equals 15 residues. The CDR3 reads CASSLSGTSRNEQFF. As DNA, the CDR3 is TGTGCCAGCAGCCTCTCCGGGACTTCGAGAAATGAGCAGTTCTTC.

The rearrangement links TRBV7-9 to TRBJ2-2; 12 bases are shared with TRBD2. CDR3 size: 15 residues. Trimming at V came to 5 bases and at J to 5 bases, leaving 3 bases not matched to a gene. Looked up from germline, CDR1 is SEHNR and CDR2 is FQNEAQ (reference sequence). Written as DNA, the CDR3 is TGTGCCAGCAGCCCTCTAGCGGGGGGGACCGGGGAGCTGTTTTTT. Translation: CASSPLAGGTGELFF.

The V call is TRBV2, the J call TRBJ1-2; 8 nucleotides align to TRBD1. With 6 bases clipped from V and 7 bases from J, the junction kept 13 bases outside the gene matches. This CDR3 has 15 amino acids. Per germline, CDR1 SNHLY and CDR2 FYNNEI. CDR3 sequence: CASSHQGSRGLGYTF. The CDR3 DNA reads as TGTGCCAGCAGCCACCAGGGGTCCAGGGGGCTTGGCTACACCTTC. Complete variable domain (other parts from reference TRBV2 and TRBJ1-2): EPEVTQTPSHQVTQMGQEVILRCVPISNHLYFYWYRQILGQKVEFLVSFYNNEISEKSEIFDDQFSVERPDGSNFTLKIRSTKLEDSAMYFCASSHQGSRGLGYTFGSGTRLTVV.

The chain couples TRBV12-1 to TRBJ1-4; TRBD1 was called by the table and not checked on the DNA. TRBV12-1 is listed as a pseudogene. The CDR3 spans 13 residues. The DNA for the CDR3 is TGTGCCAGCGTGACAGACGATAATGAAAAACTGTTTTTT. Encoded protein: CASVTDDNEKLFF.